This T cell receptor (beta chain) originates from a study of shared clonotypes between healthy human individuals. Germline values: CDR1 MGHRA, CDR2 YSYEKL. The CDR3 length is 15 residues. V was pared by 3 bases and J by 3 bases, with 5 bases of the junction left unmatched. Assay used: immunoSEQ multiplex PCR; TCRdb lists only in-frame clones, some missing. The sample holds roughly 2.5 million clones; just over 90% are singletons and the top ten take about 0.13%. The TCR originated in a man younger than 35 in good health. The sequenced sample consisted of naive CD4+ T cells sorted from blood. Specified subset: CD45RA+ positively selected. V usage is TRBV4-1 and J usage is TRBJ1-3; 7 positions agree with TRBD1. The CDR3 DNA follows: TGCGCCAGCAGCCAGCAGGGGGACTATGGAAACACCATATATTTT. Its protein is CASSQQGDYGNTIYF.